The clone carrying this TCR beta chain was observed once. Antigen: not known. Other nucleotide sequences from this sample produce the same CDR3. Using immunoSEQ multiplex PCR, the repertoire was profiled, and TCRdb retains in-frame clones only, with some absent. Among roughly 2.1 million clones listed, more than 85% were seen once. This entry belongs to a study of shared clonotypes between healthy human individuals. The naive CD8 population came from CD45RO-negative cells selected for CCR7, without terminally differentiated effector memory CD45RA+ cells. Germline assignment: CDR1 MGHRA and CDR2 YSYEKL. V was clipped by 3 bases and J by 3 bases, with 4 bases between them. The length of the CDR3 is 12 residues. The study, taken as a whole, reports: The study found 4.5% to 6% of naive CD4 clonotypes shared across four donors. The generation probabilities recorded for non-shared clonotypes fell below those of clonotypes shared by all four donors.

What was sequenced was naive CD8+ T cells from PBMCs. The TCR originated in a man in his late teens or twenties in good health. Some clones in this sample may be carry-over from other donors' samples. This chain uses TRBV4-1 with TRBJ2-3; the D is unclear. The DNA of the CDR3 is TGCGCCAGCAGCCACCTAACAGATACGCAGTATTTT. As protein: CASSHLTDTQYF.